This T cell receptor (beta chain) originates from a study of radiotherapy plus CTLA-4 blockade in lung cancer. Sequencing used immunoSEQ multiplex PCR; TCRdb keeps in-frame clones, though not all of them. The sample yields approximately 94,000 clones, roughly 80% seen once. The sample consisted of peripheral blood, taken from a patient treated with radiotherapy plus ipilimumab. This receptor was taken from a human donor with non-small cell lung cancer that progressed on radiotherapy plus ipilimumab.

CDR3: CASSSIPPWGGTDTQYF. For the CDR3, the DNA is TGTGCCAGCAGTTCAATCCCCCCGTGGGGGGGCACAGATACGCAGTATTTT. The genes are TRBV28 and TRBJ2-3; maybe TRBD2 (6 bases). CDR3 length equals 17 residues. The germline CDR1 and CDR2 sequences are MDHEN and SYDVKM. V gave up 4 bases and J gave up 1 base, with 18 bases separating them. Filled out from reference TRBV28 and TRBJ2-3, the complete variable domain reads DVKVTQSSRYLVKRTGEKVFLECVQDMDHENMFWYRQDPGLGLRLIYFSYDVKMKEKGDIPEGYSVSREKKERFSLILESASTNQTSMYLCASSSIPPWGGTDTQYFGPGTRLTVL.